The 30 T cell receptor beta chains listed next were all sequenced from one sample in a study of blood T cells in healthy people across ages. For the second PCR, which ran for roughly 7 to 11 cycles, a sample-barcoded 5' primer and a J-beta primer mix were used. TCRdb fed the 5' RACE reads into MiXCR, producing one record per CDR3 protein. This repertoire shows fewer than 750,000 distinct CDR3 sequences, 40% to 50% found once; its top ten account for around 24%. The sample was blood. The receptors stem from an older man in good health.

This clonotype was seen a handful of times. V and J are TRBV4-1 and TRBJ2-7, with 15 bases aligning to TRBD2. Germline V gives CDR1 MGHRA, CDR2 YSYEKL. The junction had 4 bases not matched to a gene; V was cut back by 4 bases and J by 6 bases. The CDR3 loop spans 15 amino acids. The CDR3 is CASSLGLAGGREQYF. The CDR3 nucleotides read TGCGCCAGCAGCCTTGGACTAGCGGGGGGGCGCGAGCAGTACTTC.

Regarding this clonotype: Given a much more abundant clone one base away, this may be a read error. J is TRBJ2-7 and V is TRBV9; D might be TRBD1 (5 bases). Per germline, CDR1 SGDLS and CDR2 YYNGEE. V was cut by 0 bases and J by 3 bases, with 13 bases left in between. The CDR3 covers 15 residues. The CDR3 protein is CASSVAVTAYYEQYF. As DNA, the CDR3 is TGTGCCAGCAGCGTAGCTGTGACAGCTTACTACGAGCAGTACTTC. Full variable domain (outside the CDR3, taken from reference TRBV9 and TRBJ2-7): DSGVTQTPKHLITATGQRVTLRCSPRSGDLSVYWYQQSLDQGLQFLIQYYNGEERAKGNILERFSAQQFPDLHSELNLSSLELGDSALYFCASSVAVTAYYEQYFGPGTRLTVT.

This clonotype has just a few counts. The chain is built from TRBV20-1 and TRBJ1-1; D call uncertain. Trimming removed 0 bases at V and 8 bases at J, with 10 bases between. CDR3 length: 12 amino acids. Germline values: CDR1 DFQATT, CDR2 SNEGSKA (reference sequence). The chain's CDR3 is CSAREWTEEAFF. The CDR3 DNA sequence: TGCAGTGCTAGAGAATGGACTGAGGAAGCTTTCTTT.

The rearrangement joins TRBV6-2 or TRBV6-3 to TRBJ1-2; the D is unclear. Trimming cost V 7 bases and J 4 bases, with 13 bases left between them. Germline loops: CDR1 MNHEY, CDR2 SVGEGT. This CDR3 is 13 amino acids long. The CDR3 coding sequence is TGTGCCAGCAACCAGCCTCCTGGCTATGGCTACACCTTC. It encodes CASNQPPGYGYTF.

Remarks on this clonotype: Sequence at one end of the junction differs from germline and may be a read error. The V gene is TRBV6-5, the J gene TRBJ2-5; no clear D gene. There are 14 residues in the CDR3. Germline CDR1 and CDR2: MNHEY and SVGAGI. The CDR3 spells CASSFWAGQGTQYF. CDR3 coding DNA: TGTGCCAGCAGTTTTTGGGCAGGTCAAGGGACCCAGTACTTC.

To note about this clonotype: The junction departs from the called germline gene at one end, perhaps through a read error. The chain links TRBV4-3 to TRBJ1-1; D gene uncertain. Germline V gene sequence: CDR1 LGHNA, CDR2 YSLEER. CDR3 length: 13 residues. The CDR3 DNA follows: TGCGCCAGCAGCCAAGGGGCCCGCACTGAAGTTTTCTTT. It codes for CASSQGARTEVFF.

The V and J genes are TRBV10-3 and TRBJ2-4; 7 nucleotides match TRBD2. The J call is in doubt because the DNA end fits TRBJ2-7 better. This CDR3 contains 13 residues. The V gene's germline CDR1 is ENHRY and CDR2 SYGVKD. CDR3 sequence: CAISEGTIYEQYF. The CDR3 region has the DNA TGTGCCATCAGTGAAGGGACTATCTACGAGCAGTACTTC.

The chain combines TRBV14 with TRBJ2-5; D ambiguous. Per germline, CDR1 SGHDN and CDR2 FVKESK. CDR3 length: 16 amino acids. The V end lost 0 bases, the J end lost 5 bases, and 16 bases lay between the germline ends. This chain's CDR3 is CASSQDRRAYSETQYF. For the CDR3, the DNA is TGTGCCAGCAGCCAAGATCGAAGGGCTTACTCGGAGACCCAGTACTTC.

The rearrangement links TRBV6-6 to TRBJ2-1, with D tentatively TRBD1 (6 bases). The CDR3 contains 16 residues. Germline CDR1 is MNHNY and CDR2 is SVGAGI (reference sequence). Trimming left V 4 bases short and J 0 bases short, with 13 bases between. Here the CDR3 DNA reads TGTGCCAGCAGTTCCGCAACAGGGAGCTCCTACAATGAGCAGTTCTTC. Its protein is CASSSATGSSYNEQFF.

This clonotype was detected ten times or more. This rearrangement joins TRBV29-1 to TRBJ2-1; TRBD1 agrees at 10 bases. The CDR3 spans 13 residues. The germline V gene encodes CDR1 SQVTM and CDR2 ANQGSEA. The V gene end was trimmed by 7 bases and the J gene end by 8 bases; junction bases not matched to a gene: 8. CDR3 in amino acids: CSEGQGWRDEQFF. The CDR3 DNA reads TGCAGCGAGGGACAGGGGTGGCGAGATGAGCAGTTCTTC.

The rearrangement links TRBV12-3 or TRBV12-4 to TRBJ2-7, with D hard to call. This CDR3 spans 14 amino acids. The V and J ends lost 1 base and 7 bases respectively, with 14 bases between them. In DNA form, the CDR3 reads TGTGCCAGCAGTTTAGGTCGGTCAGCCAGGGAGCAGTACTTC. Amino acids: CASSLGRSAREQYF.

The genes are TRBV6-5 and TRBJ2-7, with TRBD1 matching 9 bases. Germline CDR1 reads MNHEY; CDR2 reads SVGAGI. The CDR3 sequence is 13 residues long. V shed 5 bases, J shed 6 bases, and the junction held 5 bases outside the gene matches. The DNA for the CDR3 is TGTGCCAGCAGTGACGGGACAGGGAGCGAGCAGTACTTC. Residues: CASSDGTGSEQYF.

The chain recombines TRBV6-6 with TRBJ2-5; maybe TRBD2 (6 bases). The CDR3 has 15 residues. Germline V gives CDR1 MNHNY, CDR2 SVGAGI (reference sequence). The V end lost 6 bases, the J end lost 1 base, and 15 bases lay between the germline ends. The CDR3 nucleotides read TGTGCCAGCAGGTCGACTGGCGGGGCCCAAGAGACCCAGTACTTC. Residues: CASRSTGGAQETQYF.

This clonotype was recorded once. This chain connects TRBV4-1 to TRBJ2-1, with 8 bases fitting TRBD1. The trim removed 5 bases at V and 5 bases at J, leaving 11 bases unmatched. CDR1 is MGHRA and CDR2 is YSYEKL in the germline V gene. The CDR3 runs to 16 residues. The CDR3 DNA sequence: TGCGCCAGCAGCTCGTACGACAGGGGCGGTAACAATGAGCAGTTCTTC. This sequence encodes CASSSYDRGGNNEQFF.

This clonotype has only a few counts. The chain is built from TRBV25-1 and TRBJ2-3, with 9 positions matching TRBD2. With V trimmed by 7 bases and J by 5 bases, 7 bases remained unmatched. The CDR3 totals 14 residues. Germline CDR1 is MGHDK and CDR2 is SYGVNS. CDR3 sequence: CASTLSGGLDTQYF. As DNA, the CDR3 is TGTGCCAGCACCCTGAGCGGGGGGTTAGATACGCAGTATTTT.

This clonotype appeared a few times. CDR3 coding DNA: TGTGCCAGCAGCGGCCGGGACAGGGGTTTTGATGAGCAGTTCTTC. This sequence encodes CASSGRDRGFDEQFF. The chain joins TRBV7-8 to TRBJ2-1; TRBD1 aligns across 10 bases. The J segment lost 8 bases and the V segment lost 5 bases, leaving 9 bases of the junction unmatched. CDR1 is SGHVS, CDR2 FQNEAQ, per germline. The CDR3 length is 15 residues.

This chain connects TRBV7-2 to TRBJ1-6; D is undetermined. Germline CDR1 is SGHTA and CDR2 is FQGNSA. The V end was cut by 3 bases, the J end by 11 bases, with 11 bases between. The CDR3 length is 13 residues. CDR3 sequence reads: CASSFNGFPPLHF. CDR3 nucleotides: TGTGCCAGCAGCTTCAACGGGTTTCCACCCCTCCACTTT. Drawing the rest from reference TRBV7-2 and TRBJ1-6, the complete variable domain is GAGVSQSPSNKVTEKGKDVELRCDPISGHTALYWYRQSLGQGLEFLIYFQGNSAPDKSGLPSDRFSAERTGGSVSTLTIQRTQQEDSAVYLCASSFNGFPPLHFGNGTRLTVT.

The V and J genes are TRBV20-1 and TRBJ1-2; 9 bases fit TRBD1. Germline CDR1 DFQATT, CDR2 SNEGSKA (reference sequence). Trimming took 0 bases from V and 2 from J; bases not matched to a gene: 4. The CDR3 has 15 amino acids. The CDR3 nucleotides read TGCAGTGCTAGAGATGGGGACAGGGTGAACTATGGCTACACCTTC. Protein sequence: CSARDGDRVNYGYTF.

This chain joins TRBV5-1 and TRBJ1-6; no reliable D call. CDR1 is SGHRS, CDR2 YFSETQ, per germline. This CDR3 spans 17 amino acids. V shed 0 bases and J shed 2 bases, with 12 bases lying between them. CDR3 in amino acids: CASSLDLQGTYNSPLHF. The CDR3, as DNA: TGCGCCAGCAGCTTGGACCTACAAGGCACCTATAATTCACCCCTCCACTTT.

A few counts support this clonotype. CDR3 DNA sequence: TGTGCCAGCAGTCTGGACTGGTACAATGAGCAGTTCTTC. This sequence encodes CASSLDWYNEQFF. This chain joins TRBV7-2 and TRBJ2-1; D is possibly TRBD2 (5 bases). The CDR3 extends over 13 amino acids. Trimming removed 6 bases at V and 4 bases at J, with 10 bases between. Germline V gene sequence: CDR1 SGHTA, CDR2 FQGNSA.

The genes are TRBV6-5 and TRBJ2-2; 7 bases are shared with TRBD2. After removal of 8 bases from V and 9 bases from J, the junction contained 12 bases not matched to a gene. The CDR3 runs 14 residues. Per the germline V gene, CDR1 is MNHEY and CDR2 is SVGAGI. The CDR3 DNA is TGTGCCAGCGCTGTCCGGGGGGATACACGGGAGCTGTTTTTT. Translating gives CASAVRGDTRELFF.

Of note for this clonotype: A much larger clone differs by one base, so this may be a read error. The rearrangement joins TRBV28 to TRBJ2-1; D may be TRBD1 or TRBD2 (5 bases each). The CDR3 consists of 16 residues. Germline V CDR1 and CDR2: MDHEN, SYDVKM. DNA of the CDR3: TGTGCCAGCAGGTTTACGGGGATAGGGGCAGCCGATGAGCCGTTCTTC. Its translation is CASRFTGIGAADEPFF.

This clonotype was detected ten times or more. The chain combines TRBV6-5 with TRBJ2-1; 9 bases align to TRBD2. From germline, CDR1 is MNHEY and CDR2 SVGAGI. V gave up 6 bases and J gave up 3 bases; unmatched junction bases: 3. The CDR3 has 14 residues. The CDR3 is CASRIAGDYNEQFF. The CDR3 coding sequence is TGTGCCAGCAGGATAGCGGGGGACTACAATGAGCAGTTCTTC.

The sample holds a few counts of this clonotype. The chain uses TRBV5-1 and TRBJ2-1, with TRBD2 identical over 15 bases. The CDR3 has 15 residues. CDR1 is SGHRS and CDR2 is YFSETQ in the germline V gene. Trimming took 4 bases from V and 9 from J; bases not matched to a gene: 5. For the CDR3, the DNA is TGCGCCAGCAGCCAAGGGACTAGCGGGGGGCGTGAGCAGTTCTTC. It encodes CASSQGTSGGREQFF.

The chain recombines TRBV4-2 with TRBJ2-7, with D possibly matching TRBD2 (5 bases). The CDR3 loop spans 16 amino acids. The V gene's germline CDR1 is LGHNA and CDR2 YNFKEQ. V shed 1 base and J shed 0 bases, with 13 bases lying between them. CDR3 region: CASSQVPSSFSYEQYF. The CDR3, as DNA: TGTGCCAGCAGCCAAGTGCCTAGCTCCTTCTCCTACGAGCAGTACTTC.

The V call is TRBV3-1, the J call TRBJ2-3; D gene ambiguous. Trimming cost V 6 bases and J 3 bases, with 10 bases left between them. Germline V CDR1 and CDR2: LGHDT, YNNKEL (reference sequence). CDR3 length: 13 amino acids. The CDR3 DNA reads as TGTGCCAGCAGATCCAGACTGACAGATACGCAGTATTTT. This gives the protein CASRSRLTDTQYF.

The chain combines TRBV14 with TRBJ1-6; D gene ambiguous. Germline V gene sequence: CDR1 SGHDN, CDR2 FVKESK. The CDR3 consists of 13 residues. V lost 0 bases and J 10 bases, leaving 7 bases between the germline ends. The CDR3 region is CASSQERGSPLHF. For the CDR3, the DNA is TGTGCCAGCAGCCAAGAACGAGGGTCACCCCTCCACTTT.

This chain connects TRBV20-1 to TRBJ1-1; D is unresolved. The CDR3 is 12 amino acids. CDR1 is DFQATT and CDR2 is SNEGSKA in the germline V gene (reference sequence). The CDR3 here is CSAREGNTEAFF. For the CDR3, the DNA is TGCAGCGCCCGAGAGGGAAACACTGAAGCTTTCTTT.

This clonotype was picked up a small number of times. The chain recombines TRBV7-9 with TRBJ2-5; the D gene could be TRBD1 or TRBD2 (6 bases each). There are 15 residues in the CDR3. Per germline, CDR1 SEHNR and CDR2 FQNEAQ (reference sequence). Trimming took off 5 bases at V and 2 bases at J, with 15 bases between the two ends. CDR3 nucleotides: TGTGCCAGCAGCCGTAGCGGAGGGGGACAAGAGACCCAGTACTTC. Protein product: CASSRSGGGQETQYF.

The chain has TRBV6-2 or TRBV6-3 and TRBJ2-2; 7 positions match TRBD2. The CDR3 totals 16 residues. The germline V gene encodes CDR1 MNHEY and CDR2 SVGEGT. V gave up 6 bases and J gave up 3 bases; unmatched junction bases: 10. CDR3 nucleotide sequence: TGTGCCAGCAGCTCCATCTCCGGGAGGCACACCGGGGAGCTGTTTTTT. Its protein product is CASSSISGRHTGELFF.